This T cell receptor beta chain was obtained from a study of blood T cell repertoires in COVID-19. With 7 bases clipped from V and 4 bases from J, the junction kept 12 bases outside the gene matches. The CDR3 covers 16 residues. Germline CDR1 MNHNY, CDR2 SVGAGI (reference sequence). Authors' data handling: Estimation of nucleated cell counts was performed using reference gene primer amplification. Repertoires were generated with immunoSEQ multiplex PCR, while TCRdb's copy carries only in-frame clones and drops some. That table furnishes V, J and clone size, whereas the DNA furnished D and trimming. This sample has some 90,000 clones, with over 80% found just once.

The TCR originated in a human donor in a cohort sampled during active COVID-19. The sample comprised peripheral blood. The rearrangement uses TRBV6-6 and TRBJ2-2; TRBD1 matches 7 bases. The CDR3 DNA reads as TGTGCCAGCAACCAACCTTGGGACAGCTTCACCGGGGAGCTGTTTTTT. The encoded protein is CASNQPWDSFTGELFF.